The 5 T cell receptor beta chains presented below share a single source sample, sequenced in a study of response to subunit inactivated influenza vaccine (dated 2018 in TCRdb). The library was built by means of RT-PCR. Sequencing relied on an Illumina HiSeq 2500. Using fastp trimming at Q25 and MiXCR clonotype assembly, TCRdb reanalyzed the public sequencing data and kept in-frame beta chains. When rows share a CDR3 protein, they turn into one entry using the most common DNA and genes. The sample yields some 150,000 distinct CDR3 sequences; around 12% were counted once. Around 32% of the sample comes from the top ten. These data were also reused for a study on T cells expressing NK-cell markers. As described in the second report: 5'RACE template switching, by which a universal primer site and unique molecular identifiers were added, was used to make TCR beta cDNA libraries.

The material was CD8+ T cells sorted from PBMCs, obtained 11 to 12 days after vaccination. The receptors stem from a man in his forties or fifties who received an inactivated influenza vaccine. Donor details come from another sample of the same person, matched by shared clones.

The chain couples TRBV5-4 to TRBJ1-4; D is unresolved. CDR1 SGHNT and CDR2 YYREEE come from the germline V gene (reference sequence). CDR3 size: 15 residues. V gave up 3 bases and J gave up 0 bases, with 9 bases separating them. For the CDR3, the DNA is TGTGCCAGCAGCTCCGACGGAACAACTAATGAAAAACTGTTTTTT. This gives the protein CASSSDGTTNEKLFF.

This clonotype showed up just a few times. CDR3 sequence reads: CASSSWTSGGVSSPDTQYF. CDR3 DNA sequence: TGTGCCAGCAGTTCCTGGACTAGCGGGGGGGTTTCTTCTCCAGATACGCAGTATTTT. The V call is TRBV28, the J call TRBJ2-3; TRBD2 agrees at 15 bases. This CDR3 is built from 19 residues. Germline lookup yields CDR1 MDHEN and CDR2 SYDVKM. J lost 4 bases, V lost 4 bases, and 12 bases had no gene match.

This clonotype occurred a few times. This chain links TRBV6-1 with TRBJ2-1, with D perhaps matching TRBD2 (6 bases). Germline V gives CDR1 MNHNS, CDR2 SASEGT. This CDR3 region has 14 residues. Trimming pared 5 bases from V and 9 bases from J, leaving 17 bases between. The chain's CDR3 is CASSRGDSTLEQFF. In DNA form, the CDR3 reads TGTGCCAGCAGTCGAGGGGACTCCACCCTTGAGCAGTTCTTC.

This clonotype was seen more than once but under ten times. The V gene is TRBV28, the J gene TRBJ2-7; a weak D match, TRBD2 (5 bases). Trimming took 6 bases from V and 4 from J, leaving 16 bases between them. This CDR3 has 14 amino acids. Per the germline V gene, CDR1 is MDHEN and CDR2 is SYDVKM. CDR3 region: CASSLRGELYEQYF. The CDR3 DNA follows: TGTGCCAGCAGCCTTCGGGGTGAGCTATACGAGCAGTACTTC.

This clonotype came up a few times. The chain's CDR3 is CASSLALEQYF. The CDR3 coding sequence is TGTGCCAGCAGCTTAGCCTTAGAGCAGTACTTC. The rearrangement links TRBV7-9 to TRBJ2-7; D not certain. Germline loops: CDR1 SEHNR, CDR2 FQNEAQ (reference sequence). This CDR3 contains 11 residues. The V end lost 0 bases, the J end lost 7 bases, and 4 bases lay between the germline ends.